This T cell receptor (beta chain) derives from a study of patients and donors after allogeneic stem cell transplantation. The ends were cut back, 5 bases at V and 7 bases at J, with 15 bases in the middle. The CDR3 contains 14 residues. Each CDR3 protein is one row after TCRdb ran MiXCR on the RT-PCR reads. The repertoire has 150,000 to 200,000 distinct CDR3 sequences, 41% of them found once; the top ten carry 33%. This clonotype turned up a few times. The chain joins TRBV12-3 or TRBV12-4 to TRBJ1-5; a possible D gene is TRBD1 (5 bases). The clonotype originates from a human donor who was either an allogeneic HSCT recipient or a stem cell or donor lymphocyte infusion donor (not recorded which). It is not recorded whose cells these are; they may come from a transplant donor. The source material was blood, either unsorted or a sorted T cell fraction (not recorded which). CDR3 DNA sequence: TGTGCCAGCAGTCCCGGGGGTAGCAGACAGCCCCAGCATTTT. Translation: CASSPGGSRQPQHF.